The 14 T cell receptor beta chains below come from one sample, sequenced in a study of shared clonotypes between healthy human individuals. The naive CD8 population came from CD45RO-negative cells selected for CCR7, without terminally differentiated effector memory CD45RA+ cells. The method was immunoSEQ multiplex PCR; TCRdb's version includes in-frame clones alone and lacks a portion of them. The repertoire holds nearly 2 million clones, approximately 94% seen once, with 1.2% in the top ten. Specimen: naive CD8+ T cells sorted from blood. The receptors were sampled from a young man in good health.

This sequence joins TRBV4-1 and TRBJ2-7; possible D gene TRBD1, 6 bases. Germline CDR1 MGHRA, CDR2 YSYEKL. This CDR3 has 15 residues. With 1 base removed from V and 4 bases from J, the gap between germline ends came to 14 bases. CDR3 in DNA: TGCGCCAGCAGCCAAGGAATAGACAGGAGTTACGAGCAGTACTTC. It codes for CASSQGIDRSYEQYF.

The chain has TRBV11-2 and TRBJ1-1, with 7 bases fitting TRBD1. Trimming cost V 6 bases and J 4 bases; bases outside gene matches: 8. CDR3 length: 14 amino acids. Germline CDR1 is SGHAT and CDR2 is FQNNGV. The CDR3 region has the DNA TGTGCCAGCAGACCTACAGGGGCGGGCACTGAAGCTTTCTTT. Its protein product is CASRPTGAGTEAFF.

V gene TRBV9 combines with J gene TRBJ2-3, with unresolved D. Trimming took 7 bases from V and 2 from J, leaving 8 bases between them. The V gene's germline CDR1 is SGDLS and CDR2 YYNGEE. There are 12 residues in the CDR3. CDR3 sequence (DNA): TGTGCCAGCGGCTTAGACACAGATACGCAGTATTTT. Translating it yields CASGLDTDTQYF.

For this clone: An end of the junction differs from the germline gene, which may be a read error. CDR3 amino acids: CAWGDFPNF. The CDR3 DNA follows: TGTGCCTGGGGGGACTTCCCAAACTTC. The genes are TRBV30 and TRBJ2-7; a possible D gene is TRBD2 (6 bases). The V gene's germline CDR1 is GTSNPN and CDR2 SVGIG (reference sequence). CDR3 size: 9 residues.

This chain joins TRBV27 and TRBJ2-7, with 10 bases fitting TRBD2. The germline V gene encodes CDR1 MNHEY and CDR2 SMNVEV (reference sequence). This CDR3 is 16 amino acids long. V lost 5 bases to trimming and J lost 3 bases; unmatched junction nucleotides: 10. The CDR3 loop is CASSLSGLAENYEQYF. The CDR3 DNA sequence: TGTGCCAGCAGTCTGTCCGGACTAGCGGAAAACTACGAGCAGTACTTC.

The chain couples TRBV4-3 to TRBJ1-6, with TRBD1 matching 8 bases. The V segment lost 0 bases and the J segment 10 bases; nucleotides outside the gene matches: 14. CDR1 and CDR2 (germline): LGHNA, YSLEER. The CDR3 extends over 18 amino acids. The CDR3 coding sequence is TGCGCCAGCAGCCAAGATCTCACAGGGGGTAGCTATAGCTCACCCCTCCACTTT. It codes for CASSQDLTGGSYSSPLHF.

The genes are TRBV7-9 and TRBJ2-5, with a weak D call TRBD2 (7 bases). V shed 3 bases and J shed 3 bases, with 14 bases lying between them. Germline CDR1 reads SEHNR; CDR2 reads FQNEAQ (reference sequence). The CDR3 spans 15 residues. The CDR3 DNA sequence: TGTGCCAGCAGCTTTGGTGGGGGGGCGGAAGAGACCCAGTACTTC. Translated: CASSFGGGAEETQYF.

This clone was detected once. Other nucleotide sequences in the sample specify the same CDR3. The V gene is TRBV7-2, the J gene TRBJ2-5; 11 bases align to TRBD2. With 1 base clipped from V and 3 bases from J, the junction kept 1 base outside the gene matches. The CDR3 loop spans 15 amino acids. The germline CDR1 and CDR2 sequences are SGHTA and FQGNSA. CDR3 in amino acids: CASSLGLAGKETQYF. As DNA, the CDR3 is TGTGCCAGCAGCTTAGGACTAGCGGGGAAAGAGACCCAGTACTTC. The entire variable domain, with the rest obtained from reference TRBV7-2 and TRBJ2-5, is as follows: GAGVSQSPSNKVTEKGKDVELRCDPISGHTALYWYRQSLGQGLEFLIYFQGNSAPDKSGLPSDRFSAERTGGSVSTLTIQRTQQEDSAVYLCASSLGLAGKETQYFGPGTRLLVL.

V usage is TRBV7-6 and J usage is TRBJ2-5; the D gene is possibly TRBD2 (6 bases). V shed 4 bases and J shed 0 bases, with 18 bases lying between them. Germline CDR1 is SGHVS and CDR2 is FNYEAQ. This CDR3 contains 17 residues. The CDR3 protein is CASSYTPSGEYQETQYF. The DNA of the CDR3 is TGTGCCAGCAGCTACACACCCTCGGGAGAGTACCAAGAGACCCAGTACTTC. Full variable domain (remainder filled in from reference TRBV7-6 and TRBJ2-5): GAGVSQSPRYKVTKRGQDVALRCDPISGHVSLYWYRQALGQGPEFLTYFNYEAQQDKSGLPNDRFSAERPEGSISTLTIQRTEQRDSAMYRCASSYTPSGEYQETQYFGPGTRLLVL.

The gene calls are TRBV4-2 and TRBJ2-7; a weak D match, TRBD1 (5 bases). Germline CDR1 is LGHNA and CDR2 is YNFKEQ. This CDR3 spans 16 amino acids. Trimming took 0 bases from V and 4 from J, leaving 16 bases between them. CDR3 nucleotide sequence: TGTGCCAGCAGCCAAGAAGAGGTTCCAGGGCAGTACGAGCAGTACTTC. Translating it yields CASSQEEVPGQYEQYF.

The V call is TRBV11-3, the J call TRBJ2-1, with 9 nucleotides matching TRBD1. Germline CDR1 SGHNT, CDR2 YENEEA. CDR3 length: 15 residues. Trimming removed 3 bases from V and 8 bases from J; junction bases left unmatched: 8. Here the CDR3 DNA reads TGTGCCAGCAGCTTCTCCTGGGACAGGGAAGATGAGCAGTTCTTC. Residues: CASSFSWDREDEQFF.

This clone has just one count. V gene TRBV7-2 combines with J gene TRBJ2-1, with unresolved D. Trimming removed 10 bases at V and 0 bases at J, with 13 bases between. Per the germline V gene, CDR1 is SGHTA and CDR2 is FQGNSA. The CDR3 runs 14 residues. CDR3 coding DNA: TGTGCCACCTCGGGTGCCGGCTCCTACAATGAGCAGTTCTTC. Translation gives CATSGAGSYNEQFF.

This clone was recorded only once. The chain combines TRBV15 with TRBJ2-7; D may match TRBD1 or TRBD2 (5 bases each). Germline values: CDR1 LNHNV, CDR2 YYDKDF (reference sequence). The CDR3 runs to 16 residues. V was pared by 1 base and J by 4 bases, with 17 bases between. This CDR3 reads CATSRVGAPGEYEQYF. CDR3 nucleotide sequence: TGTGCCACCAGCAGAGTTGGGGCCCCCGGGGAGTACGAGCAGTACTTC.

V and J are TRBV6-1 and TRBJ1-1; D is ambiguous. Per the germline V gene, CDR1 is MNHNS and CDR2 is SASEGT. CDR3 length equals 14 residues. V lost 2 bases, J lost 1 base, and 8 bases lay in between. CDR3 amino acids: CASSERTANTEAFF. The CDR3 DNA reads TGTGCCAGCAGTGAACGGACGGCGAACACTGAAGCTTTCTTT.